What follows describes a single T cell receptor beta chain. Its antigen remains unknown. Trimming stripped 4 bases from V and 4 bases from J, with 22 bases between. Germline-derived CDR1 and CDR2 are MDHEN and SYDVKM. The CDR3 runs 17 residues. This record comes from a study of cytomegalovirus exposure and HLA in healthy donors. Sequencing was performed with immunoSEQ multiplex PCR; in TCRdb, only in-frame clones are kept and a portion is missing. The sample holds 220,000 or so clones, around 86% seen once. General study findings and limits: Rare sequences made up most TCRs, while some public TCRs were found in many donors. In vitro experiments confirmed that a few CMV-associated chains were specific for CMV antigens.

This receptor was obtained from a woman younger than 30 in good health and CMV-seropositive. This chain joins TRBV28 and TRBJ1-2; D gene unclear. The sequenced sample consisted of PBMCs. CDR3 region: CASSSIAVVGPGYGYTF. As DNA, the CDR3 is TGTGCCAGCAGTTCTATCGCCGTAGTTGGCCCGGGCTATGGCTACACCTTC.